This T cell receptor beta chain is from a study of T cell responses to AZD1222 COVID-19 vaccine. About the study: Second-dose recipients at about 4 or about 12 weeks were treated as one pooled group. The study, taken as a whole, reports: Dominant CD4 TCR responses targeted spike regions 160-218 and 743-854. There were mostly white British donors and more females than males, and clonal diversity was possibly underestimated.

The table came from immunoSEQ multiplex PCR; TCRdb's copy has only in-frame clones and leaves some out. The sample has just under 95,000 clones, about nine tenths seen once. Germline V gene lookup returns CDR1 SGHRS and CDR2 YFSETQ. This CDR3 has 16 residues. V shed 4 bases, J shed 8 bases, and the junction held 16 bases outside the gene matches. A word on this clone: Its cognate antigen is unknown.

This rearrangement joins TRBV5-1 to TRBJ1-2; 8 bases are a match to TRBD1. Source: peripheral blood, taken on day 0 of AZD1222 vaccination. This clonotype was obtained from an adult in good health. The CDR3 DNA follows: TGCGCCAGCAGCCCTATCTCAGGGGGCGTACGCGAGGGCTACACCTTC. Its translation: CASSPISGGVREGYTF. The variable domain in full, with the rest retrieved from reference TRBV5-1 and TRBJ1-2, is KAGVTQTPRYLIKTRGQQVTLSCSPISGHRSVSWYQQTPGQGLQFLFEYFSETQRNKGNFPGRFSGRQFSNSRSEMNVSTLELGDSALYLCASSPISGGVREGYTFGSGTRLTVV.